By share, the clone carrying this T cell receptor beta chain counts as medium-sized. Its specificity is unknown. This sample is drawn from a study of HIV-infected patients and healthy controls. Study results and limitations: Diversity differences between study cohorts were not due to their slight age and sex differences. A major limitation was that merely sixteen HIV-infected individuals were processed.

Around 500 ng RNA was reverse transcribed with alpha and beta constant-region primers. Each of the alpha and beta chains got its own library through chain-specific third strand synthesis with indices. The cDNA received a 5' RACE adapter containing a random hexamer plus an SP2 sequencing primer site. Second strand synthesis was primed from the SP2 site. TCRdb re-called the 5' RACE reads through MiXCR, storing one row per CDR3 protein. The sample includes under 20,000 distinct CDR3 sequences, 6% to 9% seen only once; the top ten take approximately 8%. The CDR3 consists of 13 residues. The germline V gene has CDR1 SGHVS and CDR2 FNYEAQ. The V end was cut by 2 bases, the J end by 1 base, with 5 bases between. Whole blood was used without fractionation, so all unsorted peripheral T cells were included.

The receptor comes from an adult in good health. This chain joins TRBV7-6 and TRBJ1-1; D ambiguous. The specimen sequenced was blood. The CDR3 spells CASSLQKNTEAFF. For the CDR3, the DNA is TGTGCCAGCAGCTTACAAAAGAACACTGAAGCTTTCTTT.